Listed here are 23 T cell receptor beta chains from one sample, sequenced in a study of graft-versus-host responses after intestinal transplantation. This table comes from immunoSEQ multiplex PCR, and its TCRdb copy is limited to in-frame clones, with some not included. Of thousands of clones listed, approximately 22% are singletons. The source material was alloreactive CD4+ T cells from a mixed lymphocyte reaction culture, sampled before transplantation. This sample's subset: CFSE-low proliferating T cells sorted from approximately six-day pre-transplant mixed lymphocyte reaction (GvH or HvG direction). Receptor source: a human patient who was an organ donor for intestinal transplantation.

This clone was seen a few times. This chain links TRBV18 with TRBJ2-2; tentatively, D is TRBD1 or TRBD2 (5 bases each). The V and J ends lost 4 bases and 2 bases respectively, with 14 bases between them. The CDR3 has 16 residues. Germline V gene lookup returns CDR1 KGHSH and CDR2 LQKENI. The CDR3 sequence: CASSLNRDPNTGELFF. CDR3 sequence (DNA): TGTGCCAGCTCACTCAACCGGGACCCAAACACCGGGGAGCTGTTTTTT.

This clone is medium-sized in the sample. The V gene is TRBV29-1, the J gene TRBJ1-4; 7 bases map to TRBD1. The CDR3 is 12 residues long. Germline CDR1 and CDR2: SQVTM and ANQGSEA. Unmatched junction bases numbered 5, after V lost 7 bases and J lost 6 bases. Written as DNA, the CDR3 is TGCAGCGGGGAGGGGGCTGATGAAAAACTGTTTTTT. Protein: CSGEGADEKLFF.

The rearrangement uses TRBV6-5 and TRBJ2-7, with a tentative D call TRBD2 (5 bases). Germline V gene lookup returns CDR1 MNHEY and CDR2 SVGAGI. This CDR3 is built from 13 residues. V lost 6 bases to trimming and J lost 1 base, with 10 bases between them. The CDR3 DNA reads as TGTGCCAGCAGCCGGACTCGATCCTACGAGCAGTACTTC. Its translation: CASSRTRSYEQYF.

J is TRBJ2-3 and V is TRBV7-6; D remains unclear. Germline V gene sequence: CDR1 SGHVS, CDR2 FNYEAQ. The CDR3 totals 12 residues. With 0 bases removed from V and 6 bases from J, the gap between germline ends came to 4 bases. The DNA for the CDR3 is TGTGCCAGCAGCTTAGCGCTGGATACGCAGTATTTT. Protein: CASSLALDTQYF. Drawing the rest from reference TRBV7-6 and TRBJ2-3, the complete variable domain is GAGVSQSPRYKVTKRGQDVALRCDPISGHVSLYWYRQALGQGPEFLTYFNYEAQQDKSGLPNDRFSAERPEGSISTLTIQRTEQRDSAMYRCASSLALDTQYFGPGTRLTVL.

The gene calls are TRBV5-6 and TRBJ1-2; D call uncertain. The V and J ends lost 1 base and 4 bases respectively, with 14 bases between them. CDR1 SGHDT and CDR2 YYEEEE come from the germline V gene. The CDR3 is made up of 15 amino acids. CDR3 residues: CASSLPEGMSYGYTF. The CDR3 DNA reads as TGTGCCAGCAGCTTGCCGGAGGGCATGAGCTATGGCTACACCTTC. The full variable domain, with the rest looked up from reference TRBV5-6 and TRBJ1-2, is DAGVTQSPTHLIKTRGQQVTLRCSPKSGHDTVSWYQQALGQGPQFIFQYYEEEERQRGNFPDRFSGHQFPNYSSELNVNALLLGDSALYLCASSLPEGMSYGYTFGSGTRLTVV.

This clone has only a few counts. This is likely an artifact of a read error, given a far larger clone one base away. The chain combines TRBV10-3 with TRBJ1-2; 7 bases line up with TRBD1. V shed 3 bases, J shed 3 bases, and the junction held 10 bases outside the gene matches. Germline V gene lookup returns CDR1 ENHRY and CDR2 SYGVKD. The CDR3 totals 16 residues. CDR3: CAISDVTRQGHYGYTF. The CDR3, as DNA: TGTGCCATCAGTGACGTGACAAGACAGGGCCACTATGGCTACACCTTC.

Within the sample, this clone is medium-sized. V gene TRBV21-1 combines with J gene TRBJ2-2; the table's D call, TRBD1, was not checked against the DNA. TRBV21-1 is tagged as a pseudogene. This CDR3 region has 15 residues. The CDR3 bases are TGTGCCAGCAGCAAAGACAGGGTACACACCGGGGAGCTGTTTTTT. It encodes CASSKDRVHTGELFF.

This chain's CDR3 is CAISESSGGPYNEQFF. For the CDR3, the DNA is TGTGCCATCAGTGAGTCCAGCGGGGGTCCCTACAATGAGCAGTTCTTC. The chain is built from TRBV10-3 and TRBJ2-1; 8 nucleotides align to TRBD2. Germline CDR1 reads ENHRY; CDR2 reads SYGVKD. The CDR3 is 16 amino acids. Trimming removed 0 bases from V and 2 bases from J; junction bases left unmatched: 3.

The chain is built from TRBV7-2 and TRBJ2-1; D is possibly TRBD1 (5 bases). The CDR3 is 16 residues long. The germline V gene has CDR1 SGHTA and CDR2 FQGNSA. The germline V and J ends were trimmed by 1 base and 3 bases, with 13 bases remaining between them. The CDR3 DNA follows: TGTGCCAGCAGCTTAGGCCAGGGAATCCTCTACAATGAGCAGTTCTTC. Protein product: CASSLGQGILYNEQFF.

The chain is built from TRBV7-9 and TRBJ1-5, with D maybe TRBD1 (5 bases). CDR1 is SEHNR and CDR2 is FQNEAQ in the germline V gene (reference sequence). The CDR3 extends over 13 amino acids. V dropped 0 bases and J dropped 7 bases, with 7 bases sitting between them. CDR3 amino acids: CASSLARGQPQHF. DNA of the CDR3: TGTGCCAGCAGCTTAGCCCGGGGGCAGCCCCAGCATTTT.

This sequence joins TRBV21-1 and TRBJ2-1; whether TRBD2, the table's D call, matches the DNA was not checked. TRBV21-1 represents a pseudogene. This CDR3 spans 18 amino acids. The CDR3 protein is CASINRDSPRWYYNEQFF. The DNA for the CDR3 is TGTGCCAGCATAAACCGGGACTCCCCCCGTTGGTACTACAATGAGCAGTTCTTC.

This clone was seen a few times. The rearrangement uses TRBV27 and TRBJ2-1; 12 nucleotides align to TRBD2. Germline CDR1 is MNHEY and CDR2 is SMNVEV (reference sequence). The CDR3 loop spans 15 amino acids. V shed 6 bases and J 6 bases; nucleotides not matched to a gene: 6. The CDR3 is CASSLGLAGFNEQFF. The CDR3 region has the DNA TGTGCCAGCAGCCTAGGACTAGCGGGGTTCAATGAGCAGTTCTTC.

The rearrangement links TRBV2 to TRBJ2-3; the match to TRBD2 covers 12 bases. The CDR3 has 19 residues. The germline CDR1 and CDR2 sequences are SNHLY and FYNNEI. Unmatched junction bases numbered 11, after V lost 4 bases and J lost 0 bases. Here the CDR3 reads CASSGRLAGVPSSTDTQYF. CDR3 DNA: TGTGCCAGCAGTGGGCGACTAGCGGGGGTTCCCTCTAGCACAGATACGCAGTATTTT.

This clone has only a few counts. The gene calls are TRBV19 and TRBJ1-6; D perhaps matches TRBD1 (5 bases). This CDR3 spans 15 amino acids. Germline values: CDR1 LNHDA, CDR2 SQIVND (reference sequence). The ends were cut back, 7 bases at V and 0 bases at J, with 10 bases in the middle. The CDR3 reads CASKPGSSYNSPLHF. In DNA, the CDR3 is TGTGCCAGTAAACCAGGGAGCTCCTATAATTCACCCCTCCACTTT.

This clone was counted only a few times. The chain couples TRBV7-2 to TRBJ2-3, with TRBD2 matching 11 bases. V was pared by 3 bases and J by 5 bases, with 4 bases of the junction left unmatched. There are 15 residues in the CDR3. Germline CDR1 is SGHTA and CDR2 is FQGNSA. The CDR3 DNA follows: TGTGCCAGCAGCTTTAGCGGGGGGGCTGGAGATACGCAGTATTTT. It specifies CASSFSGGAGDTQYF.

CDR3 sequence reads: CASSPTGYSYNSPLHF. The CDR3 DNA is TGTGCCAGCAGCCCGACAGGGTACTCCTATAATTCACCCCTCCACTTT. V and J are TRBV5-5 and TRBJ1-6, with TRBD1 matching 7 bases. With 4 bases clipped from V and 0 bases from J, the junction kept 4 bases outside the gene matches. Germline assignment: CDR1 SGHKS and CDR2 YYEKEE (reference sequence). CDR3 length: 16 residues.

This clone was counted a few times. The chain combines TRBV7-6 with TRBJ2-1; 10 bases map to TRBD1. V lost 6 bases to trimming and J lost 8 bases; unmatched junction nucleotides: 10. CDR3 length: 15 amino acids. Germline lookup yields CDR1 SGHVS and CDR2 FNYEAQ. In nucleotides, the CDR3 is TGTGCCAGCAGAAGACAGGGGGCGGACTGGGATGAGCAGTTCTTC. It encodes CASRRQGADWDEQFF.

The V and J genes are TRBV9 and TRBJ1-6; D is possibly TRBD1 (5 bases). This CDR3 contains 17 residues. The germline V and J ends were trimmed by 4 bases and 1 base, with 15 bases remaining between them. The V gene's germline CDR1 is SGDLS and CDR2 YYNGEE. The CDR3: CASSPNWGVSYNSPLHF. DNA of the CDR3: TGTGCCAGCAGCCCTAACTGGGGGGTGTCCTATAATTCACCCCTCCACTTT.

This clone was counted a few times. The V and J genes are TRBV7-3 and TRBJ1-6; D may be TRBD1 (6 bases). The length of the CDR3 is 15 residues. CDR1 is SGHTA and CDR2 is FQGTGA in the germline V gene. The V gene lost 2 bases and the J gene lost 7 bases, with 12 bases spanning the gap. As DNA, the CDR3 is TGTGCCAGCAGCTTAGATAGGGGGACAAATTCACCCCTCCACTTT. This translates into CASSLDRGTNSPLHF.

The rearrangement uses TRBV29-1 and TRBJ2-5, with D unclear. There are 12 residues in the CDR3. Germline V CDR1 and CDR2: SQVTM, ANQGSEA. DNA of the CDR3: TGCAGTGGGCGGACGGCCCAAGAGACCCAGTACTTC. Translating gives CSGRTAQETQYF.

Notes on this clone: One junction end disagrees with the germline gene, perhaps due to a read error. The chain has TRBV7-9 and TRBJ2-5; no firm D call. From germline, CDR1 is SEHNR and CDR2 FQNEAQ (reference sequence). The CDR3 totals 14 residues. CDR3 sequence: CASSLGLLRETQYF. CDR3 in DNA: TGCGCCAGCAGCTTAGGGCTCTTGCGGGAGACCCAGTACTTC.

The CDR3 region is CASSKGIYTGELFF. Here the CDR3 DNA reads TGTGCCAGCAGCAAGGGGATATACACCGGGGAGCTGTTTTTT. The V gene is TRBV9, the J gene TRBJ2-2; D perhaps matches TRBD1 (5 bases). This CDR3 contains 14 residues. The V end lost 4 bases, the J end lost 3 bases, and 10 bases lay between the germline ends. In germline, CDR1 is SGDLS, CDR2 YYNGEE.

This clone was recorded a few times. The chain couples TRBV6-6 to TRBJ1-3; TRBD1 is a possible D gene (5 bases). The CDR3 loop spans 13 amino acids. V lost 4 bases and J lost 4, with 8 bases in between. Germline CDR1 is MNHNY and CDR2 is SVGAGI (reference sequence). In nucleotides, the CDR3 is TGTGCCAGCAGTTGGAACAGGGGAAACACCATATATTTT. This encodes CASSWNRGNTIYF.